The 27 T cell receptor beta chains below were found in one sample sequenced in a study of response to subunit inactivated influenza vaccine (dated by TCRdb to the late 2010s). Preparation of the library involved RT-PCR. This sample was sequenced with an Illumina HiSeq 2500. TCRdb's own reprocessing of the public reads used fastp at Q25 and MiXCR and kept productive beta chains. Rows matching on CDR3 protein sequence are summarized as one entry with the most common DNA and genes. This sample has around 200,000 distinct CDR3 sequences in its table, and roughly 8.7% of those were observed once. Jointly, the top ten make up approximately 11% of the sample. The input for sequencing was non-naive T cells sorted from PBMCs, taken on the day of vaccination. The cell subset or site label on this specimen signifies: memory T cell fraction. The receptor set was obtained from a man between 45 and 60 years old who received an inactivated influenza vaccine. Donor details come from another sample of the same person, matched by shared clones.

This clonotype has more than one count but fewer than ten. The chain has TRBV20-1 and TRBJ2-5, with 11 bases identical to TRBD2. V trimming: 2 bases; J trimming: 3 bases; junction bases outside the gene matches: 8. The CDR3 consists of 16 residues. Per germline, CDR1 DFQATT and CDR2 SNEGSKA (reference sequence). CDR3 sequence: CSARSLPGLAEETQYF. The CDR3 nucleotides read TGCAGTGCTAGATCCCTCCCGGGACTAGCGGAAGAGACCCAGTACTTC.

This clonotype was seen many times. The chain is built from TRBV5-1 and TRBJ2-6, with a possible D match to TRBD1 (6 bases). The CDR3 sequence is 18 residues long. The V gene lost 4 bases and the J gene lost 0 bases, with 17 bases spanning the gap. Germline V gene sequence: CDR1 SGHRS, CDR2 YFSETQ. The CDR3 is CASSIQGSAFSGANVLTF. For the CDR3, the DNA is TGCGCCAGCAGCATACAGGGTTCTGCCTTCTCTGGGGCCAACGTCCTGACTTTC.

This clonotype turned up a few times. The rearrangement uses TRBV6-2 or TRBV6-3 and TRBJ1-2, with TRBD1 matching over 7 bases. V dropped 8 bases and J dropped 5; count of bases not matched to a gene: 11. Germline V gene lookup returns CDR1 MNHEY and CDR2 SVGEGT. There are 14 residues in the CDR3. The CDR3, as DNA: TGTGCCAGCGGGCCCTCGGGACAGACATATGGCTACACCTTC. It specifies CASGPSGQTYGYTF.

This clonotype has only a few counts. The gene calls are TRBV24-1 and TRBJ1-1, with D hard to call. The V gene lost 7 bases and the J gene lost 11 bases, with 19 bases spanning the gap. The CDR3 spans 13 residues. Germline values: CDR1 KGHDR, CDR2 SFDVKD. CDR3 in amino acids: CATRIGPGGPAFF. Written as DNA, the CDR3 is TGTGCCACCAGGATAGGGCCCGGAGGACCGGCTTTCTTT.

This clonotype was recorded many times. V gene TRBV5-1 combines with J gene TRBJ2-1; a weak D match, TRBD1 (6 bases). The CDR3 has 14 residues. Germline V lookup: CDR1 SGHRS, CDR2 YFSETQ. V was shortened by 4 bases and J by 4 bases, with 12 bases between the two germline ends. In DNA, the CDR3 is TGCGCCAGCAGCATACTGACAGGATACAATGAGCAGTTCTTC. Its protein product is CASSILTGYNEQFF.

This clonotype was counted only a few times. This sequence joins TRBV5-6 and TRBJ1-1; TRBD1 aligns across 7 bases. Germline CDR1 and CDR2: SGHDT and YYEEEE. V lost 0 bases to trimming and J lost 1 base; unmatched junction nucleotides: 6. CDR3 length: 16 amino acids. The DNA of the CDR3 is TGTGCCAGCAGCTTGGTCCCGGGACAGAAGAACACTGAAGCTTTCTTT. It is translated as CASSLVPGQKNTEAFF.

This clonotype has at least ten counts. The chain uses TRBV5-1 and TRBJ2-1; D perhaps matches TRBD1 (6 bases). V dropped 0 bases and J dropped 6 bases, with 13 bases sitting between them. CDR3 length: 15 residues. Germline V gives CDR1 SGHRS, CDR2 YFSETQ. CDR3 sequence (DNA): TGCGCCAGCAGCTTGGGGGGGAGCAGGGGCAATGAGCAGTTCTTC. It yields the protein CASSLGGSRGNEQFF.

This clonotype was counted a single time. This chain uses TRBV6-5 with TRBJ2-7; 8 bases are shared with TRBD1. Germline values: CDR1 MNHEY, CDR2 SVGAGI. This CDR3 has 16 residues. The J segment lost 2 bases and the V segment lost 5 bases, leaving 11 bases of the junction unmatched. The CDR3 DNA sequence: TGTGCCAGCAGTCTACACCCGGCACAGGGGGCCTACGAGCAGTACTTC. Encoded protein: CASSLHPAQGAYEQYF.

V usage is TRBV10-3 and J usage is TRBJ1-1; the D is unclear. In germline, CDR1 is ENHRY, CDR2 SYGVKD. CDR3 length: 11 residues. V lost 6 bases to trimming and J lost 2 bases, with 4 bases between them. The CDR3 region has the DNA TGTGCCATCAGGCAAAACACTGAAGCTTTCTTT. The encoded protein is CAIRQNTEAFF.

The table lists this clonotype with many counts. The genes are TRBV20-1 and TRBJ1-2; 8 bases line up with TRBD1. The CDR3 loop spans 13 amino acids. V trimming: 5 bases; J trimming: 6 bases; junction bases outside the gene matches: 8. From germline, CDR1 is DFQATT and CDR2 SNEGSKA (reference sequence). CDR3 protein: CSAQTGGGNGYTF. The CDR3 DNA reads TGCAGTGCTCAAACAGGGGGTGGGAATGGCTACACCTTC.

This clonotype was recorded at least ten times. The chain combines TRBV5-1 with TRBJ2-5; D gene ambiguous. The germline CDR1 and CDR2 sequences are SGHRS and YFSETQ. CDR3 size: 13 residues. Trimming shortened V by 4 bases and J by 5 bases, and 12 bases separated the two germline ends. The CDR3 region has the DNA TGCGCCAGCAGCCCCCCCCGTAGGGAGACCCAGTACTTC. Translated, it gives CASSPPRRETQYF.

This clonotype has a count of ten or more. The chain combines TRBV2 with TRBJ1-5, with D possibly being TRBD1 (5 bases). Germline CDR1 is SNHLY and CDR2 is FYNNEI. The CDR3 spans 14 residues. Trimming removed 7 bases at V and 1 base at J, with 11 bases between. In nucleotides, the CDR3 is TGTGCCAGCAAGTCCGACAGAAGCAATCAGCCCCAGCATTTT. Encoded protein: CASKSDRSNQPQHF.

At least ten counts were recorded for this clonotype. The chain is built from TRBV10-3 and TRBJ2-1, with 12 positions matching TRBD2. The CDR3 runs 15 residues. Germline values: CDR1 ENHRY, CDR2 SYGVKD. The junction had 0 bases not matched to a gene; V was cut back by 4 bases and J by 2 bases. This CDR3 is CAISGTSGAYNEQFF. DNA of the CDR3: TGTGCCATCAGTGGGACTAGCGGGGCCTACAATGAGCAGTTCTTC.

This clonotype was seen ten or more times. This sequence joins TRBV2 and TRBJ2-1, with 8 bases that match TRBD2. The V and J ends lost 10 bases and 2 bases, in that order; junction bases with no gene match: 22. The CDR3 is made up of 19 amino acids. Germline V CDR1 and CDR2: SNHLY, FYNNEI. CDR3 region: CAICFGPVGGRIPYNEQFF. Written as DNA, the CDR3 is TGTGCCATCTGTTTCGGGCCTGTCGGCGGGAGGATACCCTACAATGAGCAGTTCTTC.

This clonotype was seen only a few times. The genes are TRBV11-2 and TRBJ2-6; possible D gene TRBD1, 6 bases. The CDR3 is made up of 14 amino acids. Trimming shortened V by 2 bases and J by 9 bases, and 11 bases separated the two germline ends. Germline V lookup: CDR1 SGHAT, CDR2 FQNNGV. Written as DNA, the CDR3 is TGTGCCAGCAGCTTATACAGGGACGGCAACGTCCTGACTTTC. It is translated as CASSLYRDGNVLTF.

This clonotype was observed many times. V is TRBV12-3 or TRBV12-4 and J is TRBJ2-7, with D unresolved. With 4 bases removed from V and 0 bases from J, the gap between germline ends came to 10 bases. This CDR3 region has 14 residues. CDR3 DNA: TGTGCCAGCAGTTCCCAGGAGAGCTCCTACGAGCAGTACTTC. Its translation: CASSSQESSYEQYF.

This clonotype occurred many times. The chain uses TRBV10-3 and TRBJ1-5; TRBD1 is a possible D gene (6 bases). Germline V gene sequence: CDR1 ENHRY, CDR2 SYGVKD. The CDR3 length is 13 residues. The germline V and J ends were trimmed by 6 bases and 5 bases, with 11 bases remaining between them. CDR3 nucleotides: TGTGCCATCAGCGGACAGTTGGATCAGCCCCAGCATTTT. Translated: CAISGQLDQPQHF.

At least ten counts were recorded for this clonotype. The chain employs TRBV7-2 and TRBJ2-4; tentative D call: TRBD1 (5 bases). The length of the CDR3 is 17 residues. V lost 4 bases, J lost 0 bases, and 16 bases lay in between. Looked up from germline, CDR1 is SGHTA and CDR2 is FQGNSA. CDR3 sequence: CASSSPKGILAKNIQYF. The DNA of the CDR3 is TGTGCCAGCAGCTCCCCCAAGGGGATCCTAGCCAAAAACATTCAGTACTTC.

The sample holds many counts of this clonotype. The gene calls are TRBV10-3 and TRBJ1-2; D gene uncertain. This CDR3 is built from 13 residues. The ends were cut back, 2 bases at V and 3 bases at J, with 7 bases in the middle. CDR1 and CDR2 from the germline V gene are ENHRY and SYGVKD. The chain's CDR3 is CAISESGDYGYTF. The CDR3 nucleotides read TGTGCCATCAGTGAGAGCGGTGACTATGGCTACACCTTC.

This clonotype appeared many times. In nucleotides, the CDR3 is TGTGCCAGCAGCAGAACAGGGGGCCTTTATGAGACCCAGTACTTC. This translates into CASSRTGGLYETQYF. The rearrangement uses TRBV5-5 and TRBJ2-5; 9 bases line up with TRBD1. The CDR3 totals 15 residues. Germline values: CDR1 SGHKS, CDR2 YYEKEE (reference sequence). V was pared by 4 bases and J by 5 bases, with 9 bases of the junction left unmatched.

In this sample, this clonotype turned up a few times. The CDR3 DNA reads TGTGCCAGCAGACTCTCTTCGGCGCGGCCCTACGAGCAGTACTTC. It encodes CASRLSSARPYEQYF. The chain joins TRBV27 to TRBJ2-7; D unclear. Deletions cut 6 bases from V and 2 bases from J, with 17 bases between. The V gene's germline CDR1 is MNHEY and CDR2 SMNVEV (reference sequence). This CDR3 contains 15 residues.

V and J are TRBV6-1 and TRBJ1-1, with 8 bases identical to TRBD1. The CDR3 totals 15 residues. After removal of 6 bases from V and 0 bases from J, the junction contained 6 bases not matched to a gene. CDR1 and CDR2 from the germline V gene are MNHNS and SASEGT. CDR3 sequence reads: CASRRSGGLNTEAFF. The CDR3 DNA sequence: TGTGCCAGCAGACGCTCAGGGGGCCTGAACACTGAAGCTTTCTTT.

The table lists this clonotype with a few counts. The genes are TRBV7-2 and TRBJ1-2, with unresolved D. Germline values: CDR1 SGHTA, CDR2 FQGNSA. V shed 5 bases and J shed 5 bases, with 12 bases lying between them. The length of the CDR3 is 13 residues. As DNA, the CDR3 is TGTGCCAGCAGCCCCGAGGTTCTTTATGGCTACACCTTC. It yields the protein CASSPEVLYGYTF.

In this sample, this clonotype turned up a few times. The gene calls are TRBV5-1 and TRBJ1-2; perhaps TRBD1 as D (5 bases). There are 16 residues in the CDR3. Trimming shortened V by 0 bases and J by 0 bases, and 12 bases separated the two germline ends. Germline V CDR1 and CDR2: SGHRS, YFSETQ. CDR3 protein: CASSLGTGASNYGYTF. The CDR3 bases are TGCGCCAGCAGCTTGGGCACCGGGGCCTCTAACTATGGCTACACCTTC.

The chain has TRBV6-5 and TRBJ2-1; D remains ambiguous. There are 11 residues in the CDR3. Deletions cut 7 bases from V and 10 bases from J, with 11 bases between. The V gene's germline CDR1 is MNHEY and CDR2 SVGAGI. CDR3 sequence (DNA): TGTGCCAGCAAAAACCTCGGCGAGCAGTTCTTC. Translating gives CASKNLGEQFF.

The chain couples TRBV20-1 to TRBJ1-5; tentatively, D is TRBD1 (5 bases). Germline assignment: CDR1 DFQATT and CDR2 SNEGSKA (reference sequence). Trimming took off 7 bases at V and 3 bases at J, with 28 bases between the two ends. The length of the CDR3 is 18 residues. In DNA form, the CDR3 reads TGCAGTGTGGAGTCAGGGACGGCGGCCTTTCGGATCAATCAGCCCCAGCATTTT. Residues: CSVESGTAAFRINQPQHF.

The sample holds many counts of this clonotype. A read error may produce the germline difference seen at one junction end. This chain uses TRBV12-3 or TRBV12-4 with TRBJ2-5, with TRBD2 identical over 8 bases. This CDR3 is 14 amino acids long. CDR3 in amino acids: CASSPRGGQETQYF. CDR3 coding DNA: TGCGCCAGCAGCCCTCGGGGGGGCCAAGAGACCCAGTACTTC.